What follows are 7 T cell receptor beta chains derived from one specimen sequenced in a study of cytomegalovirus exposure and HLA in healthy donors. The PCR contained 60 Vbeta and 13 Jbeta primers. Sequencing was performed with immunoSEQ multiplex PCR; in TCRdb, only in-frame clones are kept and a portion is missing. Its listing shows 65,000 to 90,000 clones. Sequenced sample: PBMCs. Receptors were obtained from a female donor in good health and CMV-seropositive.

The V and J genes are TRBV4-3 and TRBJ2-1, with D possibly being TRBD2 (6 bases). CDR1 is LGHNA, CDR2 YSLEER, per germline. Deletions cut 0 bases from V and 0 bases from J, with 6 bases between. CDR3 length: 15 residues. CDR3 DNA sequence: TGCGCCAGCAGCCAAGAGCGGGACTCCTACAATGAGCAGTTCTTC. It is translated as CASSQERDSYNEQFF.

V is TRBV5-1 and J is TRBJ1-1; 7 bases match TRBD1. Germline V CDR1 and CDR2: SGHRS, YFSETQ. This CDR3 region has 14 residues. J lost 4 bases, V lost 4 bases, and 7 bases had no gene match. CDR3 residues: CASSVTGVRTEAFF. DNA of the CDR3: TGCGCCAGCAGCGTAACAGGGGTGCGCACTGAAGCTTTCTTT.

The CDR3 coding sequence is TGTGCCAGCAGTTTACCCCCCCCAGGGAATGGCTACACCTTC. Translated, it gives CASSLPPPGNGYTF. The chain has TRBV28 and TRBJ1-2; a weak D match, TRBD1 (5 bases). This CDR3 spans 14 amino acids. V lost 2 bases to trimming and J lost 6 bases, with 13 bases between them. Looked up from germline, CDR1 is MDHEN and CDR2 is SYDVKM.

As to this clone: Other DNA sequences within the sample encode an identical CDR3. CDR3 region: CASSPSSYEQYF. CDR3 sequence (DNA): TGTGCCAGCAGTCCGAGCTCCTACGAGCAGTACTTC. The chain is built from TRBV28 and TRBJ2-7; unclear D gene. V was cut by 5 bases and J by 0 bases, with 5 bases left in between. The CDR3 totals 12 residues. Germline CDR1 reads MDHEN; CDR2 reads SYDVKM.

The chain joins TRBV30 to TRBJ2-7; 10 bases are a match to TRBD1. The CDR3 totals 13 residues. Germline V gene sequence: CDR1 GTSNPN, CDR2 SVGIG (reference sequence). V lost 3 bases to trimming and J lost 2 bases; unmatched junction nucleotides: 1. CDR3 bases: TGTGCCTGGAGAGGACAGGGGGCCTACGAGCAGTACTTC. Its protein product is CAWRGQGAYEQYF.

The chain combines TRBV5-1 with TRBJ2-5; possibly TRBD2 for D (6 bases). The V and J ends lost 2 bases and 1 base respectively, with 9 bases between them. This CDR3 region has 14 residues. CDR1 is SGHRS, CDR2 YFSETQ, per germline. CDR3 protein: CASSLRRGQETQYF. The CDR3 region has the DNA TGCGCCAGCAGCTTACGGCGGGGCCAAGAGACCCAGTACTTC. Based on the CDR3 plus reference TRBV5-1 and TRBJ2-5, the full variable domain is KAGVTQTPRYLIKTRGQQVTLSCSPISGHRSVSWYQQTPGQGLQFLFEYFSETQRNKGNFPGRFSGRQFSNSRSEMNVSTLELGDSALYLCASSLRRGQETQYFGPGTRLLVL.

V is TRBV6-6 and J is TRBJ1-2; TRBD1 is a possible D gene (6 bases). Germline V gene data show CDR1 as MNHNY and CDR2 as SVGAGI (reference sequence). The CDR3 is 14 amino acids. Trimming pared 5 bases from V and 1 base from J, leaving 11 bases between. DNA for the CDR3: TGTGCCAGCAGTGGATTGGACAGTAACTATGGCTACACCTTC. Its translation is CASSGLDSNYGYTF.